This TCR beta chain was sequenced during a study of vaccination and CD4 T cells after COVID-19. This clonotype was counted only a few times. Its antigen is not known. Treatment given: roughly ten-day PBMC culture with coronavirus spike peptide pools or control peptides (ViraFEST assay). Expanded clonotypes were found by TCR sequencing after peptide-pool stimulation (ViraFEST). The CDR3 is 12 amino acids. Germline V gene data show CDR1 as DFQATT and CDR2 as SNEGSKA (reference sequence). Between the trimmed V and J ends, which lost 7 bases and 10 bases, there was a span of 14 bases. Cultured CD4+ T cells had their DNA profiled by the Oncomine TCR Beta short-read assay. In TCRdb, the PCR reads were re-called with MiXCR into one record per CDR3 protein. The data show 15,000 to 17,000 distinct CDR3 sequences, over 50% seen once.

This receptor was taken from a human donor who had recovered from COVID-19. V and J are TRBV20-1 and TRBJ1-6; tentatively, D is TRBD1 (6 bases). Material: CD4+ T cells from blood, cultured in vitro. CDR3: CSVRGGESPLHF. The CDR3 bases are TGCAGTGTGCGAGGGGGGGAGTCACCCCTCCACTTT.